This T cell receptor (beta chain) came from a study of blood T cell repertoires in COVID-19. In the study overall: The study drew acute and convalescent COVID-19 samples from the United States, Italy and Spain. PBMCs, B-cell-depleted T cells, or T cells provided the cDNA or gDNA that made up the material.

This CDR3 spans 16 amino acids. The germline V gene has CDR1 SGHTA and CDR2 FQGNSA. The V segment lost 1 base and the J segment 3 bases; nucleotides outside the gene matches: 5. Original processing notes: Using reference gene primer amplification, nucleated cell counts were estimated. TCRdb keeps only in-frame clones here, not all; method: immunoSEQ multiplex PCR. The DNA gave D and trimming, while V, J and clone size come from that table. The sample lists about 270,000 clones; roughly 85% were seen once. The sample consisted of peripheral blood. The chain links TRBV7-2 to TRBJ1-5, with 8 bases identical to TRBD1. The clonotype was recovered from a woman aged 50 to 65 who had recovered from COVID-19. Written as DNA, the CDR3 is TGTGCCAGCAGCTTAGGCGGACAGGGCCTCAATCAGCCCCAGCATTTT. Translating gives CASSLGGQGLNQPQHF.